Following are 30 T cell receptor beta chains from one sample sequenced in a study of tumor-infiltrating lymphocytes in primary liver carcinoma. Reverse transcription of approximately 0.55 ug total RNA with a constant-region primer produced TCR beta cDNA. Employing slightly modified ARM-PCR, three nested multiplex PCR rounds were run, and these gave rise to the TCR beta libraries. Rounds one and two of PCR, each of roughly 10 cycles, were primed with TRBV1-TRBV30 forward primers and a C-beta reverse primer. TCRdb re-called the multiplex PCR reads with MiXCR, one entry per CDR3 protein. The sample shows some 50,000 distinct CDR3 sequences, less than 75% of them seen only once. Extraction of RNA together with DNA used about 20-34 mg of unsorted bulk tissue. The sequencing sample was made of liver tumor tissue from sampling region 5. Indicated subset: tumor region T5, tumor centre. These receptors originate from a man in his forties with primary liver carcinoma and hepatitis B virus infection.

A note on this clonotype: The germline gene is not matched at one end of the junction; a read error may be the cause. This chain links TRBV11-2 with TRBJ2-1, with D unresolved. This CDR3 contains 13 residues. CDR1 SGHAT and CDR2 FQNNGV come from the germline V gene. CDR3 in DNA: TGTGCCAGCAGCTTAGGTGATGCCTATGAGCAGTTTTTC. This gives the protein CASSLGDAYEQFF.

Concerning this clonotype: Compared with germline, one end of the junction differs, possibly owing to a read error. CDR3 nucleotides: TGTGGCACCGGCGAAGGGACTAACCTTCGAGAGACCCAGTACTTC. It encodes CGTGEGTNLRETQYF. This sequence joins TRBV24-1 and TRBJ2-5; 7 bases agree with TRBD2. The CDR3 has 15 amino acids. Germline CDR1 and CDR2: KGHDR and SFDVKD.

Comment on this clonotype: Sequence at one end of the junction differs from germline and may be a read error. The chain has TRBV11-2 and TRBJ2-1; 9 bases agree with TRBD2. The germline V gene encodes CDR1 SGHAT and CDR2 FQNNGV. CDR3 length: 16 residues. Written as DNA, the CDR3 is TGTGCCAACAGCTCGCGCCCCAGCGGGAGGATCCATGAGCAGTCCTTC. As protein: CANSSRPSGRIHEQSF.

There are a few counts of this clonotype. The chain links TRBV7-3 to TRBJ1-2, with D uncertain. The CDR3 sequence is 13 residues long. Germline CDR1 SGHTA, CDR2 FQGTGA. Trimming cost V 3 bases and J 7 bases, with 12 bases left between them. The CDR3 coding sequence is TGTGCCAGCAGCTTTGGCTCAACCATTGGCTACACCTTC. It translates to CASSFGSTIGYTF.

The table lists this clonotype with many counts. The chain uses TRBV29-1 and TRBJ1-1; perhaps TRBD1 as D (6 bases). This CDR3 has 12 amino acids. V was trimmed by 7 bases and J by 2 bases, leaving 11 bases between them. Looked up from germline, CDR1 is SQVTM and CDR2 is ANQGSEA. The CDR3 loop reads CSGGTTNTEAFF. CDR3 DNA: TGCAGCGGCGGGACAACCAACACTGAAGCTTTCTTT.

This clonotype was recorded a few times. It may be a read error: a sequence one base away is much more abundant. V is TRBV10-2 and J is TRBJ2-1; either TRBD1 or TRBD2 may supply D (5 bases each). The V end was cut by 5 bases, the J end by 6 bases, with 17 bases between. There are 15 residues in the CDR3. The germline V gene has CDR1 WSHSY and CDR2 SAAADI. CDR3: CASSTRDLLGNEQFF. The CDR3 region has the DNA TGCGCCAGCAGTACCAGGGACCTCCTGGGCAATGAGCAGTTCTTC.

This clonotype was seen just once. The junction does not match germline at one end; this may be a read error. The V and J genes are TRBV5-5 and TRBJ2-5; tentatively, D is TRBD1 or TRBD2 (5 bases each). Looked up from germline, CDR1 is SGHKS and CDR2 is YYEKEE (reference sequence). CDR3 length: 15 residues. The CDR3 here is CASIWGSGYQEIQYF. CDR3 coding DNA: TGTGCCAGCATCTGGGGGTCGGGCTATCAAGAGATCCAGTACTTC.

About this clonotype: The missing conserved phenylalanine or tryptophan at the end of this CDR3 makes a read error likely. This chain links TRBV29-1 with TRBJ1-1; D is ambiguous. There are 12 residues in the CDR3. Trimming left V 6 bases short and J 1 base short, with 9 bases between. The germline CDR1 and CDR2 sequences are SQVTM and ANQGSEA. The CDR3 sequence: CSVGRQNTEAFN. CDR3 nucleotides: TGCAGCGTGGGGAGACAGAACACTGAAGCTTTCAAT.

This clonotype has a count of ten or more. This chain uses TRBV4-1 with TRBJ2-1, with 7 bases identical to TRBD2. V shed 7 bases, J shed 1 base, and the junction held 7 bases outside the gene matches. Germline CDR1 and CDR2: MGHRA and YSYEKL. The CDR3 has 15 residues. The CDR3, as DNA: TGCGCCAGCAACACGGCTAGCGGTTCCTACAATGAGCAGTTCTTC. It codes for CASNTASGSYNEQFF.

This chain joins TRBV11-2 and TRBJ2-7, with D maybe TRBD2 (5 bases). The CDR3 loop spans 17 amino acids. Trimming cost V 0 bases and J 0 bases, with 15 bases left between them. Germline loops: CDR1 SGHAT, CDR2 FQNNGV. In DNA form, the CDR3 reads TGTGCCAGCAGCTTAGACTTCGGGATATGCAGCTCCTACGAGCAGTACTTC. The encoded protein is CASSLDFGICSSYEQYF.

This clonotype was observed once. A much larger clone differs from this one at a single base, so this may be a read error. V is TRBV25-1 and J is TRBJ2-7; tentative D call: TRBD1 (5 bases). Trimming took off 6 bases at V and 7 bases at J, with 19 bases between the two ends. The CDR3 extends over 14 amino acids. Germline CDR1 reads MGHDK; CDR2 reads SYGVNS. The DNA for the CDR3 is TGTGCCAGCAGATCAGGGCTACCCCTGAAGGAGCAGTACTTC. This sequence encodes CASRSGLPLKEQYF.

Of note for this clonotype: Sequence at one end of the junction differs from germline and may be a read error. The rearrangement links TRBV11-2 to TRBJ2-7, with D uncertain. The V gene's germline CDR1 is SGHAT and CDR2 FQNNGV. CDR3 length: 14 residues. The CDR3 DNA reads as TGTTCCAGCAGCTTAACTAACACTGCCTACGGGCAGTGCTTC. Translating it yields CSSSLTNTAYGQCF.

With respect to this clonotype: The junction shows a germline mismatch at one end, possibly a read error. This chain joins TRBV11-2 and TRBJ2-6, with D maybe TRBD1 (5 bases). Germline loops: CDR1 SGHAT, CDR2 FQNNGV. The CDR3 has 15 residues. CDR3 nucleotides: TGTGTCAGCACCCAGGGATTGTCTGGAGCCAACGTCCTGACTTTC. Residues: CVSTQGLSGANVLTF.

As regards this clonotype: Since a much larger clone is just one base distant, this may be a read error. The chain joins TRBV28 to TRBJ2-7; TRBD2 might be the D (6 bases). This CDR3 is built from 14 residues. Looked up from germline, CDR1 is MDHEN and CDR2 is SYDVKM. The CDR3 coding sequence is TGTGCCAGCAGTTTAGAGGACTACTCCTGCGAGCAGTACTTC. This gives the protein CASSLEDYSCEQYF.

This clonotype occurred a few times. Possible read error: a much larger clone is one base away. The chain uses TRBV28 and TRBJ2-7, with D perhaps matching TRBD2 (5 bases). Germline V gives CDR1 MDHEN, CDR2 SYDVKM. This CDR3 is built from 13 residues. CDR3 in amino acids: CVSSFDYNYEQYF. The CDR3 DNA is TGTGTCAGCAGTTTCGACTACAACTACGAGCAGTACTTC.

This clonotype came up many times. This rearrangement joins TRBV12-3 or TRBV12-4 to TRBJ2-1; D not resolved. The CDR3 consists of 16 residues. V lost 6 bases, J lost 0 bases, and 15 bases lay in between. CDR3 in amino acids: CASSSPTPSSYNEQFF. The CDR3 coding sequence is TGTGCCAGCAGCTCCCCGACTCCGAGCTCCTACAATGAGCAGTTCTTC.

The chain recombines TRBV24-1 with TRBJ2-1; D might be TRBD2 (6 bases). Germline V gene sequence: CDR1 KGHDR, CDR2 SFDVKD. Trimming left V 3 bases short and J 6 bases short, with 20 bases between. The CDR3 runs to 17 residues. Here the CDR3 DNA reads TGTGCCACCAGTGATCCCACCCCGGGGGTAACACGCAATGAGCAGTTCTTC. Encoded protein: CATSDPTPGVTRNEQFF.

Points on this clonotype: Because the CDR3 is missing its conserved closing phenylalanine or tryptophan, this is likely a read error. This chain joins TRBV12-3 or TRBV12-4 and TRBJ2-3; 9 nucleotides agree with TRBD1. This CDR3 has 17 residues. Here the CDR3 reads CASSFTGGTLSTDTQYY. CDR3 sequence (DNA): TGTGCCAGCAGTTTTACAGGGGGCACGCTTAGCACAGATACACAGTATTAT.

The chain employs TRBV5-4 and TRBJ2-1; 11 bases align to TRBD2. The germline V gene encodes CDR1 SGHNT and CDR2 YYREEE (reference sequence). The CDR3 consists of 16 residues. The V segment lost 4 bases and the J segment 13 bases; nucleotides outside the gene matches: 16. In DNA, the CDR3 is TGTGCCAGCAGCGCGGAACTAGCGGGAGCCGGTGAGACCCAGTTCTTC. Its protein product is CASSAELAGAGETQFF.

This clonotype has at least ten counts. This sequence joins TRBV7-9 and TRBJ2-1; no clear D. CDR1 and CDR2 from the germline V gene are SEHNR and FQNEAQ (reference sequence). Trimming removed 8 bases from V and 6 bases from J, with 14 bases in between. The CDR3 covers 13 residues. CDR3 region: CASVSSRSNEQFF. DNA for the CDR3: TGTGCCAGCGTCTCCTCTCGGAGCAATGAGCAGTTCTTC. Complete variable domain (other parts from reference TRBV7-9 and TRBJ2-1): DTGVSQNPRHKITKRGQNVTFRCDPISEHNRLYWYRQTLGQGPEFLTYFQNEAQLEKSRLLSDRFSAERPKGSFSTLEIQRTEQGDSAMYLCASVSSRSNEQFFGPGTRLTVL.

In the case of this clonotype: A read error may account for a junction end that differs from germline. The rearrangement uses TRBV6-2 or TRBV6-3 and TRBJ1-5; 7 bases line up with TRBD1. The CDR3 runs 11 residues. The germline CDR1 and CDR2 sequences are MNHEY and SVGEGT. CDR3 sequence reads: CASSMGQLQHF. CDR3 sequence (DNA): TGTGCCAGTAGCATGGGACAGCTCCAGCATTTT.

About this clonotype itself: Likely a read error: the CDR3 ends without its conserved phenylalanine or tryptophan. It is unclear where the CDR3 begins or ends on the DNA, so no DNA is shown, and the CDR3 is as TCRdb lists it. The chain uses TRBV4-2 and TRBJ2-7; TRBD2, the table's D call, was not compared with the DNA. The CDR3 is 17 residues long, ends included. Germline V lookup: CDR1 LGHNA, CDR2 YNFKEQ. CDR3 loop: CATTGLAGVYKSYEQYS.

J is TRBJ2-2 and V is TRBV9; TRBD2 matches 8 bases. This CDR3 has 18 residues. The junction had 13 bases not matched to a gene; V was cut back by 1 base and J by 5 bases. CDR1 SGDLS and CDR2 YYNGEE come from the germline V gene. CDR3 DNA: TGTGCCAGCAGCGTAAGGGGCGGCGCAGCGGGAGTGACCGGGGAGCTGTTTTTT. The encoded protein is CASSVRGGAAGVTGELFF.

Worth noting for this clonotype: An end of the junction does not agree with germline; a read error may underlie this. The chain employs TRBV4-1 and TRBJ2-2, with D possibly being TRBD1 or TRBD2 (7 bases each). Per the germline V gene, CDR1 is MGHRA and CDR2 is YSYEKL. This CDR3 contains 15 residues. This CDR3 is CTSGGGGGYAGELFF. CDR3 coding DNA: TGCACCAGCGGAGGGGGCGGGGGATACGCCGGGGAGCTGTTTTTT.

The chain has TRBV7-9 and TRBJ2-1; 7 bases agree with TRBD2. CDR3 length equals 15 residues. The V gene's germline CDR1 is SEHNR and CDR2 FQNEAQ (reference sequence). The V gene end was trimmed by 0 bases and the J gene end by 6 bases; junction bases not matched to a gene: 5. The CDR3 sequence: CASSLAGGRGNEQFF. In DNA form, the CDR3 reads TGTGCCAGCAGCTTAGCGGGAGGGCGAGGCAATGAGCAGTTCTTC.

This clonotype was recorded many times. The CDR3 DNA sequence: TGCGCCAGCAGCCCCCGGTTAGCGGGAGCCCAAGAGACCCAGTACTTC. Its protein is CASSPRLAGAQETQYF. The rearrangement links TRBV4-1 to TRBJ2-5; 9 nucleotides align to TRBD2. Germline V gene sequence: CDR1 MGHRA, CDR2 YSYEKL. The CDR3 covers 16 residues. Trimming took 4 bases from V and 1 from J; bases not matched to a gene: 7.

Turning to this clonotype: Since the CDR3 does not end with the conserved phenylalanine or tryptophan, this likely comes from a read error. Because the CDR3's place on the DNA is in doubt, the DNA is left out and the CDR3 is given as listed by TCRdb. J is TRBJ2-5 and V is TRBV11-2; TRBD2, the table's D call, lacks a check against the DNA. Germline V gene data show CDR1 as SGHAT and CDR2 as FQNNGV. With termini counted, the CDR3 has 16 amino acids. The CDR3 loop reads CASRSRDSAHQETLYM.

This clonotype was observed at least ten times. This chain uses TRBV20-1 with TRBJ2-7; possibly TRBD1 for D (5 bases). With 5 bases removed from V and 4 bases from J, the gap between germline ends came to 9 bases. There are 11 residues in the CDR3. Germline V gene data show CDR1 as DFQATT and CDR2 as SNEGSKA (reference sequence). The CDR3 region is CSASSGYEQYF. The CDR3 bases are TGCAGTGCTTCATCAGGGTACGAGCAGTACTTC.

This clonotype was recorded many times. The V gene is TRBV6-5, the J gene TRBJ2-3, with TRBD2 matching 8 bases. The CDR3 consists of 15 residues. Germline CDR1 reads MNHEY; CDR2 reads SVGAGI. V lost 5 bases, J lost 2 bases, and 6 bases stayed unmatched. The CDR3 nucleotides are TGTGCCAGCAGTCCCTATAGCGGGATCACAGATACGCAGTATTTT. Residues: CASSPYSGITDTQYF.

Here the CDR3 DNA reads TGTGCCAGCACCGTTGTGTCATACGAGCAGTACTTC. Encoded protein: CASTVVSYEQYF. This chain connects TRBV2 to TRBJ2-7; the D is unclear. The CDR3 spans 12 residues. Trimming took off 7 bases at V and 4 bases at J, with 11 bases between the two ends. Germline V CDR1 and CDR2: SNHLY, FYNNEI.